The present TCR beta chain was sequenced within a study of blood T cell repertoires in COVID-19. On the study more broadly: The origin of the acute and convalescent COVID-19 samples was the United States, Italy and Spain. The analysed material was cDNA or gDNA that came from T cells, B-cell-depleted T cells, or PBMCs.

Patients in Seattle were enrolled during active infection, then followed longitudinally. Authors' analysis steps: Using reference gene primer amplification, nucleated cell counts were estimated. The protocol was immunoSEQ multiplex PCR, while the TCRdb copy is restricted to in-frame clones and leaves out a portion. V and J calls and clone size follow that table, whereas D and trimming were derived from the DNA. Of roughly 300,000 clones listed, approximately 93% are singletons. The germline CDR1 and CDR2 sequences are MNHEY and SVGAGI. CDR3 length: 13 residues. V was trimmed by 10 bases and J by 0 bases, leaving 7 bases between them.

This chain joins TRBV6-5 and TRBJ2-6; no firm D call. Sequenced material: peripheral blood. The TCR comes from a young woman with COVID-19, enrolled during active disease. This CDR3 reads CATTPSGANVLTF. CDR3 bases: TGTGCCACCACTCCCTCTGGGGCCAACGTCCTGACTTTC.